The source of this T cell receptor beta chain is a study of blood T cell repertoires in COVID-19. About the research overall: Acute and convalescent COVID-19 samples came from the United States, Italy and Spain. T cells, B-cell-depleted T cells, or PBMCs supplied cDNA or gDNA.

Per the authors' pipeline: Estimation of nucleated cell counts was performed using reference gene primer amplification. Measured with immunoSEQ multiplex PCR; TCRdb has only the in-frame clones, and not every one. V and J calls and clone size are as listed in that table; D and trimming were resolved from the DNA. This table has more than 20,000 clones, 80% to 90% appearing once. The CDR3 loop spans 13 amino acids. Trimming left V 0 bases short and J 5 bases short, with 8 bases between. Germline CDR1 is PRHDT and CDR2 is FYEKMQ (reference sequence). The chain recombines TRBV13 with TRBJ2-7; D unclear. The TCR was taken from a human donor with active COVID-19. The donor label of this sample is uncertain. Sequenced input: peripheral blood. CDR3 sequence reads: CASSLGQFNEQYF. CDR3 bases: TGTGCCAGCAGCTTAGGGCAGTTCAACGAGCAGTACTTC.